This T cell receptor (beta chain) was documented in a study of blood T cell repertoires in COVID-19. The V and J ends lost 5 bases and 7 bases, in that order; junction bases with no gene match: 11. Germline values: CDR1 SGHVS, CDR2 FQNEAQ. This CDR3 has 15 residues. The age range of participants was about 18 to 90 years, with residence in about 25 US areas. Researchers sorted participants into cohorts using their self-reported clinical history. Assay used: immunoSEQ multiplex PCR; TCRdb lists only in-frame clones, some missing. The profile covers some 200,000 clones, with approximately 80% appearing a single time and 8% to 9% taken by the ten largest.

Source material: PBMCs or T cells enriched from blood (not recorded which). The chain is built from TRBV7-8 and TRBJ1-2; 9 bases are shared with TRBD1. This receptor was obtained from a woman between 45 and 65 years old with acute COVID-19. Here the CDR3 DNA reads TGTGCCAGCAGCCTCGAGACAGGGGGAGCGGGTGGCTACACCTTC. Amino acids: CASSLETGGAGGYTF. The entire variable domain, with the rest obtained from reference TRBV7-8 and TRBJ1-2, is as follows: GAGVSQSPRYKVAKRGQDVALRCDPISGHVSLFWYQQALGQGPEFLTYFQNEAQLDKSGLPSDRFFAERPEGSVSTLKIQRTQQEDSAVYLCASSLETGGAGGYTFGSGTRLTVV.